These 26 T cell receptor beta chains originate from one sample sequenced in a study of metastatic and nonmetastatic thyroid tumors (dated by TCRdb to 2020 to 2022). Library preparation employed PCR. Sequenced using an Illumina HiSeq 4000. In TCRdb, the public reads were trimmed at Q25 with fastp and aligned with MiXCR, with productive beta chains retained. The sample yields 8,000 to 10,000 clones; roughly 30% were counted once. The top ten constitute around 16% of the sample. No patient had received any treatment before thyroid surgery. The sequenced material came from adjacent normal tissue. The receptors originated from a female donor with papillary thyroid cancer or a benign thyroid nodule (not recorded which). Some clones in this sample may be carry-over from other donors' samples.

The chain has TRBV20-1 and TRBJ2-7, with 7 bases fitting TRBD1. Germline CDR1 and CDR2: DFQATT and SNEGSKA (reference sequence). There are 14 residues in the CDR3. The V and J ends lost 0 bases and 5 bases, in that order; junction bases with no gene match: 7. CDR3 sequence reads: CSARDRQGMDEQYF. The CDR3 DNA sequence: TGCAGTGCTAGAGATCGACAGGGTATGGACGAGCAGTACTTC.

The V call is TRBV6-1, the J call TRBJ2-5; TRBD2 agrees at 9 bases. The CDR3 runs to 15 residues. Per germline, CDR1 MNHNS and CDR2 SASEGT. Losses at the gene ends were 7 bases for V and 11 bases for J; bases not matched to a gene: 17. CDR3 in DNA: TGTGCCAGCATATGGACTAGCGCCTCTTCTGATACTCAGTACTTC. It yields the protein CASIWTSASSDTQYF.

V is TRBV27 and J is TRBJ1-2; D is ambiguous. The V end lost 7 bases, the J end lost 2 bases, and 8 bases lay between the germline ends. CDR1 and CDR2 from the germline V gene are MNHEY and SMNVEV (reference sequence). This CDR3 comprises 12 residues. CDR3 amino acids: CASIGGNYGYTF. CDR3 nucleotides: TGTGCCAGCATAGGAGGGAACTATGGCTACACCTTC.

V usage is TRBV20-1 and J usage is TRBJ2-5, with D perhaps being TRBD1 or TRBD2 (5 bases each). V was shortened by 6 bases and J by 2 bases, with 10 bases between the two germline ends. The CDR3 is made up of 12 amino acids. The germline CDR1 and CDR2 sequences are DFQATT and SNEGSKA (reference sequence). For the CDR3, the DNA is TGCAGTGCCCCCTGGGGGCAAGAGACCCAGTACTTC. It yields the protein CSAPWGQETQYF.

This clone was seen only a few times. The chain has TRBV28 and TRBJ2-5, with D perhaps matching TRBD2 (5 bases). Trimming cost V 4 bases and J 5 bases, with 5 bases left between them. The length of the CDR3 is 11 residues. Germline V gene sequence: CDR1 MDHEN, CDR2 SYDVKM. DNA for the CDR3: TGTGCCAGCAGTTCGGGGGAGACCCAGTACTTC. Encoded protein: CASSSGETQYF.

This clone occurred a few times. This chain links TRBV28 with TRBJ1-6; D remains ambiguous. This CDR3 contains 15 residues. Germline V gene lookup returns CDR1 MDHEN and CDR2 SYDVKM. V was pared by 5 bases and J by 5 bases, with 13 bases between. The CDR3 sequence: CASSPHTFNNSPLHF. DNA of the CDR3: TGTGCCAGCAGTCCCCACACGTTCAATAATTCACCCCTCCACTTT.

With respect to this clone: The final CDR3 position lacks the conserved phenylalanine or tryptophan, pointing to a likely read error. The chain uses TRBV6-2 or TRBV6-3 and TRBJ1-2, with D possibly being TRBD1 (5 bases). V lost 4 bases and J 8 bases, leaving 14 bases between the germline ends. This CDR3 comprises 13 residues. From germline, CDR1 is MNHEY and CDR2 SVGEGT. The CDR3 is CASSSSRGVGYTC. CDR3 DNA: TGTGCCAGCAGTTCCTCGAGAGGGGTAGGCTACACCTGC.

The chain is built from TRBV7-9 and TRBJ1-2, with D tentatively TRBD1 (5 bases). Germline-derived CDR1 and CDR2 are SEHNR and FQNEAQ (reference sequence). Trimming left V 2 bases short and J 7 bases short, with 5 bases between. The CDR3 totals 11 residues. CDR3 residues: CASSLQGGYTF. CDR3 in DNA: TGTGCCAGCAGCTTACAGGGTGGCTACACCTTC. The full variable domain, completed using reference TRBV7-9 and TRBJ1-2, is DTGVSQNPRHKITKRGQNVTFRCDPISEHNRLYWYRQTLGQGPEFLTYFQNEAQLEKSRLLSDRFSAERPKGSFSTLEIQRTEQGDSAMYLCASSLQGGYTFGSGTRLTVV.

This clone was seen just once. V and J are TRBV5-6 and TRBJ2-3; TRBD2 matches 9 bases. Per germline, CDR1 SGHDT and CDR2 YYEEEE. This CDR3 contains 16 residues. Germline trimming cut 0 bases from V and 1 base from J; bases unmatched to any gene: 3. The CDR3 reads CASSLGTSERTDTQYF. As DNA, the CDR3 is TGTGCCAGCAGCTTGGGGACTAGCGAACGCACAGATACGCAGTATTTT.

This clone was seen only a few times. The junction departs from germline at one end; a sequencing error may be responsible. The V and J genes are TRBV19 and TRBJ2-5; 10 nucleotides line up with TRBD1. Germline assignment: CDR1 LNHDA and CDR2 SQIVND (reference sequence). This CDR3 region has 14 residues. Here the CDR3 DNA reads TGTGCCAGTAGTACGACAGGGGGCTTTGAGACCCATTACTTC. This codes for CASSTTGGFETHYF.

The chain links TRBV6-1 to TRBJ1-2, with a weak D call TRBD1 (5 bases). V dropped 1 base and J dropped 4 bases, with 10 bases sitting between them. Germline-derived CDR1 and CDR2 are MNHNS and SASEGT. The CDR3 is 14 amino acids. Here the CDR3 reads CASSEEGRIYGYTF. The CDR3 region has the DNA TGTGCCAGCAGTGAAGAGGGGCGGATCTATGGCTACACCTTC.

The chain has TRBV6-1 and TRBJ2-5, with no clear D. Germline CDR1 MNHNS, CDR2 SASEGT. Deletions cut 7 bases from V and 5 bases from J, with 14 bases between. This CDR3 region has 13 residues. CDR3 bases: TGTGCCAGCATGAAGACTGCCTCGGAGACCCAGTACTTC. This sequence encodes CASMKTASETQYF.

In the case of this clone: The junction and the germline gene differ at one end; a read error may be behind it. This chain uses TRBV6-2 or TRBV6-3 with TRBJ2-3, with D maybe TRBD2 (5 bases). Per the germline V gene, CDR1 is MNHEY and CDR2 is SVGEGT. The CDR3 covers 15 residues. The CDR3 spells CASSHSRAGTETQSF. In DNA, the CDR3 is TGTGCCAGCAGTCACTCGCGGGCCGGCACAGAGACGCAGTCTTTT.

The J gene is TRBJ1-5, the V gene TRBV19; a weak D match, TRBD1 (6 bases). The V gene's germline CDR1 is LNHDA and CDR2 SQIVND (reference sequence). The CDR3 loop spans 15 amino acids. Trimming removed 5 bases at V and 2 bases at J, with 13 bases between. The chain's CDR3 is CASSAPGAGNQPQHF. CDR3 nucleotide sequence: TGTGCCAGTAGTGCCCCGGGGGCGGGCAATCAGCCCCAGCATTTT.

This clone has a handful of counts. The V call is TRBV19, the J call TRBJ1-1; D uncertain. This CDR3 is built from 14 residues. The V end lost 6 bases, the J end lost 0 bases, and 11 bases lay between the germline ends. Germline assignment: CDR1 LNHDA and CDR2 SQIVND (reference sequence). CDR3 coding DNA: TGTGCCAGTAGAAGCAGTGGGTTGAACACTGAAGCTTTCTTT. Its translation is CASRSSGLNTEAFF. Variable domain in full (rest from reference TRBV19 and TRBJ1-1): DGGITQSPKYLFRKEGQNVTLSCEQNLNHDAMYWYRQDPGQGLRLIYYSQIVNDFQKGDIAEGYSVSREKKESFPLTVTSAQKNPTAFYLCASRSSGLNTEAFFGQGTRLTVV.

This clone was observed a few times. The chain couples TRBV4-2 to TRBJ1-5, with D possibly TRBD1 on 6 matching bases. This CDR3 contains 16 residues. Germline CDR1 LGHNA, CDR2 YNFKEQ. Trimming shortened V by 1 base and J by 4 bases, and 14 bases separated the two germline ends. The CDR3 protein is CASSQGRGLGNQPQHF. The CDR3 bases are TGTGCCAGCAGCCAAGGCCGGGGGCTTGGAAATCAGCCCCAGCATTTT.

Points on this clone: One end of the junction does not line up with germline, which may come from a read error. The chain uses TRBV7-2 and TRBJ2-7, with 8 bases aligning to TRBD2. This CDR3 comprises 14 residues. Germline values: CDR1 SGHTA, CDR2 FQGNSA. CDR3 loop: CASSLKRSGGERYF. The CDR3 DNA reads TGTGCCAGCAGCCTCAAACGTTCGGGAGGGGAGCGGTACTTC.

This clone was seen many times. This sequence joins TRBV4-2 and TRBJ2-3; D ambiguous. The germline V gene has CDR1 LGHNA and CDR2 YNFKEQ. The CDR3 runs to 15 residues. The V end was cut by 4 bases, the J end by 1 base, with 12 bases between. CDR3 protein: CASSLLLGGTDTQYF. Here the CDR3 DNA reads TGTGCCAGCAGCCTTCTCCTTGGGGGCACAGATACGCAGTATTTT.

This clone was detected only a few times. The V gene is TRBV6-5, the J gene TRBJ2-7; 10 bases match TRBD1. Germline CDR1 reads MNHEY; CDR2 reads SVGAGI. The V and J ends lost 1 base and 3 bases, in that order; junction bases with no gene match: 6. The CDR3 runs to 16 residues. In DNA, the CDR3 is TGTGCCAGCAGTTACTTCCGGGACAGGGGTGACTACGAGCAGTACTTC. Translating gives CASSYFRDRGDYEQYF.

This clone was counted only a few times. The rearrangement joins TRBV5-1 to TRBJ2-7; D possibly corresponds to TRBD2 (7 bases). Trimming cost V 0 bases and J 2 bases, with 12 bases left between them. The germline V gene encodes CDR1 SGHRS and CDR2 YFSETQ. This CDR3 has 15 residues. The CDR3 loop is CASSLGRGGTYEQYF. The CDR3 nucleotides read TGCGCCAGCAGCTTGGGCAGGGGAGGGACCTACGAGCAGTACTTC.

The chain uses TRBV28 and TRBJ2-2; D gene uncertain. The CDR3 consists of 15 residues. Germline CDR1 MDHEN, CDR2 SYDVKM. The V end was cut by 7 bases, the J end by 2 bases, with 14 bases between. In DNA form, the CDR3 reads TGTGCCAGCAATTCCCCCGGAGCCAACACCGGGGAGCTGTTTTTT. Its protein is CASNSPGANTGELFF. Using reference TRBV28 and TRBJ2-2 for the parts outside the CDR3, the full variable domain is DVKVTQSSRYLVKRTGEKVFLECVQDMDHENMFWYRQDPGLGLRLIYFSYDVKMKEKGDIPEGYSVSREKKERFSLILESASTNQTSMYLCASNSPGANTGELFFGEGSRLTVL.

This clone occurred a few times. The CDR3 coding sequence is TGTGCCAGCAGTAGTCGGGACAGGGAGTCCAAGGGAGCTTTCTTT. Its translation is CASSSRDRESKGAFF. The chain has TRBV6-1 and TRBJ1-1; 9 positions match TRBD1. The CDR3 consists of 15 residues. V lost 5 bases, J lost 10 bases, and 14 bases stayed unmatched. The germline CDR1 and CDR2 sequences are MNHNS and SASEGT.

This clone appeared a few times. This chain connects TRBV6-1 to TRBJ1-6, with TRBD1 matching over 10 bases. CDR3 length: 15 residues. V trimming: 1 base; J trimming: 7 bases; junction bases outside the gene matches: 1. The germline CDR1 and CDR2 sequences are MNHNS and SASEGT. The CDR3 sequence is CASSEGTGGNSPLHF. The CDR3, as DNA: TGTGCCAGCAGTGAAGGGACAGGGGGAAATTCACCCCTCCACTTT.

The sample holds one count of this clone. A read error may account for a junction end that differs from germline. This chain links TRBV7-3 with TRBJ2-3; TRBD2 matches 9 bases. CDR1 and CDR2 from the germline V gene are SGHTA and FQGTGA. The CDR3 covers 17 residues. The CDR3 DNA sequence: TGTGCCAGCAGTATTCAAGGGACTAGCAGAAGCACAGATATGCAGTATTTT. Amino acids: CASSIQGTSRSTDMQYF.

The V call is TRBV6-5, the J call TRBJ2-2; D remains ambiguous. V lost 3 bases and J 7 bases, leaving 9 bases between the germline ends. Germline V gives CDR1 MNHEY, CDR2 SVGAGI. This CDR3 comprises 13 residues. The chain's CDR3 is CASSYKDGGELFF. CDR3 nucleotide sequence: TGTGCCAGCAGTTATAAGGATGGCGGGGAGCTGTTTTTT.

This chain connects TRBV7-2 to TRBJ2-5, with unresolved D. The CDR3 has 12 amino acids. CDR1 SGHTA and CDR2 FQGNSA come from the germline V gene. Trimming took off 5 bases at V and 1 base at J, with 5 bases between the two ends. The CDR3 DNA reads as TGTGCCAGCAGCACCAGCCAAGAGACCCAGTACTTC. It translates to CASSTSQETQYF. Supplemented by reference TRBV7-2 and TRBJ2-5, the full variable domain reads GAGVSQSPSNKVTEKGKDVELRCDPISGHTALYWYRQSLGQGLEFLIYFQGNSAPDKSGLPSDRFSAERTGGSVSTLTIQRTQQEDSAVYLCASSTSQETQYFGPGTRLLVL.